This T cell receptor (beta chain) originates from a study of blood T cell repertoires in COVID-19. At the level of the study: Samples representing acute and convalescent COVID-19 were sourced from the United States, Italy and Spain. Sources were T cells, B-cell-depleted T cells, or PBMCs; the material itself was cDNA or gDNA.

Per the original methods: Counts of nucleated cells, estimated from reference gene primer amplification, were obtained. Sequencing used immunoSEQ multiplex PCR; TCRdb keeps in-frame clones, though not all of them. That table supplies the V and J calls and clone size; D and trimming were determined from the DNA. In the table there are approximately 410,000 clones, 86% of which are singletons. This clone has just a few counts. The CDR3 covers 13 residues. Trimming shortened V by 4 bases and J by 7 bases, and 16 bases separated the two germline ends. CDR1 is SQVTM and CDR2 is ANQGSEA in the germline V gene.

Material: peripheral blood. This TCR was recovered from a woman in her 30s with active or convalescent COVID-19. The rearrangement links TRBV29-1 to TRBJ1-1; D is undetermined. Here the CDR3 DNA reads TGCAGCGTTGGATCACGACGATCGGGTGAAGCTTTCTTT. Translation gives CSVGSRRSGEAFF.